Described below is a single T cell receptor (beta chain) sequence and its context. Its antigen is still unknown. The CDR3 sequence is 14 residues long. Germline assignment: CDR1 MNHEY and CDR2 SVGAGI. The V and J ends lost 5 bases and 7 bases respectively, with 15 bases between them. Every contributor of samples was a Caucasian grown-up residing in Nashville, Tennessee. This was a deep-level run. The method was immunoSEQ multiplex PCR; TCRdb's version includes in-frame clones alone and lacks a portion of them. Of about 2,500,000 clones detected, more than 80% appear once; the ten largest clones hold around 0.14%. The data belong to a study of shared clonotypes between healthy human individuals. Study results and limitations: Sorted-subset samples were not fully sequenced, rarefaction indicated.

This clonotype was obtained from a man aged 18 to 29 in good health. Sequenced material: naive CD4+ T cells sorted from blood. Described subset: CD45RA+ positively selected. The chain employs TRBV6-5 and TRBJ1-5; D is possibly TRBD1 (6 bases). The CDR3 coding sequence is TGTGCCAGCAGTCCTCGGGACATATCGCAGCCCCAGCATTTT. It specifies CASSPRDISQPQHF.